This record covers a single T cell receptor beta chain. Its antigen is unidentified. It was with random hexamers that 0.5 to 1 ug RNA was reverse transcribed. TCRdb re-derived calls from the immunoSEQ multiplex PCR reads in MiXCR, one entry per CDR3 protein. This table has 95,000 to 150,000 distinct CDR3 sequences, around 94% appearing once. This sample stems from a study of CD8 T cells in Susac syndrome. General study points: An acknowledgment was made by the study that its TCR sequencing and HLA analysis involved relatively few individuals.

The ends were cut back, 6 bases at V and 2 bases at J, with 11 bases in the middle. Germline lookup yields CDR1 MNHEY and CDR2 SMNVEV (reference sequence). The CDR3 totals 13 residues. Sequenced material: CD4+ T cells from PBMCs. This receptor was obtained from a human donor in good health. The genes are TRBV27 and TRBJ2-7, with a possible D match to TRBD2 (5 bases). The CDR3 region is CASRSLAPYEQYF. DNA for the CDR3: TGTGCCAGCAGGTCCCTAGCCCCCTACGAGCAGTACTTC.